Sequencing of this TCR beta chain was carried out in a study of blood T cells in healthy people across ages. About the study: The template switching approach captured approximately one barcoded beta molecule for every two T cells.

Total RNA, at least 6 micrograms per sample, was extracted from PBMCs. The V and J ends lost 2 bases and 4 bases, in that order; junction bases with no gene match: 7. The CDR3 covers 17 residues. The germline gives CDR1 SGHVS, CDR2 FNYEAQ. Study results and limitations: Greater diversity and more naive CD4+ cells were seen in long-lived donors than in aged donors.

Using a J-beta primer mix together with a sample-barcoded 5' primer, a second PCR was run for about 6 to 12 cycles. TCRdb re-derived calls from the 5' RACE reads in MiXCR, one entry per CDR3 protein. This sample has 700,000 or so distinct CDR3 sequences, with 40% to 45% found just once. This clonotype was found a few times. Its target is not known. The rearrangement joins TRBV7-6 to TRBJ2-1, with TRBD2 matching 11 bases. This receptor was taken from a man older than 75 in good health. Sequencing used blood. The CDR3 DNA reads TGTGCCAGCAGCTTAAATAGCGGGAGGGTTTATTACAATGAGCAGTTCTTC. Translating gives CASSLNSGRVYYNEQFF.